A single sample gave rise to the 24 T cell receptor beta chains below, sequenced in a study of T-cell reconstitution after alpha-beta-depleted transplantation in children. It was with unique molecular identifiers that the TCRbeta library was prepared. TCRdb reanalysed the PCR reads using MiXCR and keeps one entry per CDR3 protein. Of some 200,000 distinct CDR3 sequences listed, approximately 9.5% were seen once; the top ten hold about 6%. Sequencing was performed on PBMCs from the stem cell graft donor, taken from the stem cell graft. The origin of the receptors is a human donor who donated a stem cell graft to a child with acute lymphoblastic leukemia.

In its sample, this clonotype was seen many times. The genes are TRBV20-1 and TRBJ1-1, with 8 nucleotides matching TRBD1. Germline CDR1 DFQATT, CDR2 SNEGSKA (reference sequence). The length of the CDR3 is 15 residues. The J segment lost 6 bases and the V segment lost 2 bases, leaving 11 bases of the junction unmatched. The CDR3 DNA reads TGCAGTGCTAGATCAGGGGCAGGGGGCTTTTCTGAAGCTTTCTTT. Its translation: CSARSGAGGFSEAFF.

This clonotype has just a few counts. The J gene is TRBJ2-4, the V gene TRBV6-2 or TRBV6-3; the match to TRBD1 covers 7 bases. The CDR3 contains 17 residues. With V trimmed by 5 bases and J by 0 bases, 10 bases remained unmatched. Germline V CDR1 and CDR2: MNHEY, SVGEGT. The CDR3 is CASSPRDSSLAKNIQYF. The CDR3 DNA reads TGTGCCAGCAGTCCCCGGGACAGCTCGCTAGCCAAAAACATTCAGTACTTC.

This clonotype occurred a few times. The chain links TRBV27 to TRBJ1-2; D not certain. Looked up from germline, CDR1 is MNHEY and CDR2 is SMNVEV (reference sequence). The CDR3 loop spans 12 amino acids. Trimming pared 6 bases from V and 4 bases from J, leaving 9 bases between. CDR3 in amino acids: CASREDRYGYTF. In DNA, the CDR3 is TGTGCCAGCAGAGAGGACCGCTATGGCTACACCTTC.

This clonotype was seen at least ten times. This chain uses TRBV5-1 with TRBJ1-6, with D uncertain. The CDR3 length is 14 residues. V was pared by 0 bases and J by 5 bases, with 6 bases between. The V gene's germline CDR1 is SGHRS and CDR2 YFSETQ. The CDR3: CASSLEANNSPLHF. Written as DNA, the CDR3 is TGCGCCAGCAGCTTGGAGGCCAATAATTCACCCCTCCACTTT.

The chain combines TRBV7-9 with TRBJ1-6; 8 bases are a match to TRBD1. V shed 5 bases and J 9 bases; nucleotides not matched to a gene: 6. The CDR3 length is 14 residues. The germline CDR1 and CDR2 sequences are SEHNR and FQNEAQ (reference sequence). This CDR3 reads CASSQQGESSPLHF. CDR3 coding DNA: TGTGCCAGCAGCCAACAGGGGGAAAGTTCACCCCTCCACTTT. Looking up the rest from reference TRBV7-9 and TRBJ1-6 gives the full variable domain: DTGVSQNPRHKITKRGQNVTFRCDPISEHNRLYWYRQTLGQGPEFLTYFQNEAQLEKSRLLSDRFSAERPKGSFSTLEIQRTEQGDSAMYLCASSQQGESSPLHFGNGTRLTVT.

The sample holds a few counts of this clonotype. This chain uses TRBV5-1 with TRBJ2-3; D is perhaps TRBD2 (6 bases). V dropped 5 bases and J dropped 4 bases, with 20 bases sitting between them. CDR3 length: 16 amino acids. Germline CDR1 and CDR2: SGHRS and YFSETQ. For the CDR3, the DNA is TGCGCCAGCAGAAGGCAGGGATCCGGAGGGGCAGATACGCAGTATTTT. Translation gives CASRRQGSGGADTQYF.

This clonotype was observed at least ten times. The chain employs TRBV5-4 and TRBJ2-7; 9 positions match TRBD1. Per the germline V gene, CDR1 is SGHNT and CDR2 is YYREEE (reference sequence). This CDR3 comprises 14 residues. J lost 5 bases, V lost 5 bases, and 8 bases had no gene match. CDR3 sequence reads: CASSQQQGAHEQYF. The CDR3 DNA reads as TGTGCCAGCAGTCAACAACAGGGGGCCCACGAGCAGTACTTC.

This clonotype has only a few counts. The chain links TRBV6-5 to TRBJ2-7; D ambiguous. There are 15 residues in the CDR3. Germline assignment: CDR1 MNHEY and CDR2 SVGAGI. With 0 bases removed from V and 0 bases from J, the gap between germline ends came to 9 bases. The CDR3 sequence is CASSYSGRSSYEQYF. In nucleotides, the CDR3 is TGTGCCAGCAGTTACTCCGGCAGGAGCTCCTACGAGCAGTACTTC.

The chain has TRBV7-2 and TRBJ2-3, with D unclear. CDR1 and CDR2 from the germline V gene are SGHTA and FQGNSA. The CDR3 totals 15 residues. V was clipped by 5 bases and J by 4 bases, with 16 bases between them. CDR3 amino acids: CASSEGPPPADTQYF. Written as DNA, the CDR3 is TGTGCCAGCAGCGAAGGACCCCCCCCCGCAGATACGCAGTATTTT.

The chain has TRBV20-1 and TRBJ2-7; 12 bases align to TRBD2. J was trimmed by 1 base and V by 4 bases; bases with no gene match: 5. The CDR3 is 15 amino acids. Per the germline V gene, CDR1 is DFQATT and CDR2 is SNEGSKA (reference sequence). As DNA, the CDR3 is TGCAGTGCTAAACTAGCGGGGGGCCCGTCCTACGAGCAGTACTTC. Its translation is CSAKLAGGPSYEQYF.

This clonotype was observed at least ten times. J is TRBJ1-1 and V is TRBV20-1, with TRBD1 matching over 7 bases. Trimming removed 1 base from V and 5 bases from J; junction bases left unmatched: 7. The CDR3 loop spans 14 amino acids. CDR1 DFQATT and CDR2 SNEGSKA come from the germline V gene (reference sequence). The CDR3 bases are TGCAGTGCTAGAGCCCCACAGGGGACAACTGAAGCTTTCTTT. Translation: CSARAPQGTTEAFF.

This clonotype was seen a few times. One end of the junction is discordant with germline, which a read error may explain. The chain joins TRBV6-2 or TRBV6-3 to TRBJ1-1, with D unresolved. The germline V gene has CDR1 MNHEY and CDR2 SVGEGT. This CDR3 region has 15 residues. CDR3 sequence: CVSRDAKGPNTEAFF. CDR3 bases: TGTGTCAGCCGGGATGCGAAGGGTCCGAACACTGAAGCTTTCTTT.

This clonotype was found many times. This CDR3 reads CASSQAGAKNIQYF. The CDR3 nucleotides are TGTGCCAGCAGCCAAGCAGGAGCCAAAAACATTCAGTACTTC. The genes are TRBV3-1 and TRBJ2-4, with D unresolved. V gave up 1 base and J gave up 0 bases, with 4 bases separating them. CDR1 and CDR2 from the germline V gene are LGHDT and YNNKEL (reference sequence). CDR3 length equals 14 residues.

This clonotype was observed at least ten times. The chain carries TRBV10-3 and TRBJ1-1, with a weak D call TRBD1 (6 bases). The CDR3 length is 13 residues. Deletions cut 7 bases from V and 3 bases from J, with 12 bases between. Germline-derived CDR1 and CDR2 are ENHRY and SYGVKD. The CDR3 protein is CAIKQGPDTEAFF. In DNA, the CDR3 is TGTGCCATCAAACAGGGCCCCGACACTGAAGCTTTCTTT.

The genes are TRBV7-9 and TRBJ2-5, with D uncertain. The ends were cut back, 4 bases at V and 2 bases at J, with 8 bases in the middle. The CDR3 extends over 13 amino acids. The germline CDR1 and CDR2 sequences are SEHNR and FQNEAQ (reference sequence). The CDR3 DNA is TGTGCCAGCAGCTCAAGCGTGCAAGAGACCCAGTACTTC. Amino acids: CASSSSVQETQYF.

As DNA, the CDR3 is TGTGCCAGCAGCCCACGCATGCGGGACCCGCGAGGCACCGGGGAGCTGTTTTTT. It codes for CASSPRMRDPRGTGELFF. The rearrangement uses TRBV11-2 and TRBJ2-2; perhaps TRBD2 as D (6 bases). Trimming took off 5 bases at V and 4 bases at J, with 23 bases between the two ends. The CDR3 loop spans 18 amino acids. Germline V gene lookup returns CDR1 SGHAT and CDR2 FQNNGV.

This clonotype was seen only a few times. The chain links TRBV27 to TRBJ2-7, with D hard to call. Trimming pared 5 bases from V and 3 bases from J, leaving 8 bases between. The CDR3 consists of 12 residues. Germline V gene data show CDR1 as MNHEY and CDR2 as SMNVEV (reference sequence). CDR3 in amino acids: CASSAPNYEQYF. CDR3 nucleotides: TGTGCCAGCAGTGCCCCAAACTACGAGCAGTACTTC.

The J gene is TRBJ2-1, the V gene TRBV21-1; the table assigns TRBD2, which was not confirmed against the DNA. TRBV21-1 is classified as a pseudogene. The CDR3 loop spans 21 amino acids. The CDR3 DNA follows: TGTGCCAGCAGCAAAAAAGGGGAACTAGCGGGGGGATCCTTACCCTACAATGAGCAGTTCTTC. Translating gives CASSKKGELAGGSLPYNEQFF.

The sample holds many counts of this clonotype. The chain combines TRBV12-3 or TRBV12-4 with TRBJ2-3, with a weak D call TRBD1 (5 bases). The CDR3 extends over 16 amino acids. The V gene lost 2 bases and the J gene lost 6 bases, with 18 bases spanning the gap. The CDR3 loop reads CASSLMGQPETDTQYF. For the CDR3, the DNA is TGTGCCAGCAGTTTAATGGGGCAGCCCGAGACGGATACGCAGTATTTT.

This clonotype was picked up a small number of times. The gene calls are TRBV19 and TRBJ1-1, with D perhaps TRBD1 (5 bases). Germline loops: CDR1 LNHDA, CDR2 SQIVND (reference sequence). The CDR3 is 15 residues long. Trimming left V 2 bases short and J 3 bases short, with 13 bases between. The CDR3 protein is CASSIREGQDTEAFF. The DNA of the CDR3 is TGTGCCAGTAGTATACGCGAGGGGCAGGACACTGAAGCTTTCTTT.

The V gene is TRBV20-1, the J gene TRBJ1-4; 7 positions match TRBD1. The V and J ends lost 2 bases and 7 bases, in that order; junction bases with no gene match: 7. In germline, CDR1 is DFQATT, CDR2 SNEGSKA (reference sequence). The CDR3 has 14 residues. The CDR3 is CSARTTGEGEKLFF. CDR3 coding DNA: TGCAGTGCTAGAACCACAGGGGAGGGTGAAAAACTGTTTTTT.

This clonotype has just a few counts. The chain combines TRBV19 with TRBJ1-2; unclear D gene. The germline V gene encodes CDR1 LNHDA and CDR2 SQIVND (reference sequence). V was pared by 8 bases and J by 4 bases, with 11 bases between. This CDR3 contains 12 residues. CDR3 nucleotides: TGTGCCAGTCTAGGACGGAGCTATGGCTACACCTTC. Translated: CASLGRSYGYTF.

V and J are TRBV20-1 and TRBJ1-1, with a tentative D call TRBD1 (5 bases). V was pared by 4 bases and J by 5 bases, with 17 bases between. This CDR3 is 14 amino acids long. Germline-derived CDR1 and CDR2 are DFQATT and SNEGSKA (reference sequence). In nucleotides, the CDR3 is TGCAGTGCTACGGCCCCAACTCGACAGACTGAAGCTTTCTTT. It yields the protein CSATAPTRQTEAFF.

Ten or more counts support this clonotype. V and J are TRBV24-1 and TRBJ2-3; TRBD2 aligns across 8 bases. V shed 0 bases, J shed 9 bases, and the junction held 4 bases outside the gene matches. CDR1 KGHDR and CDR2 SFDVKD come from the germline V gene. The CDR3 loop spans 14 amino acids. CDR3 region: CATSDLRGGSTQYF. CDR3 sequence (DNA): TGTGCCACCAGTGATTTGCGGGGGGGGAGCACGCAGTATTTT.